This entry concerns a single T cell receptor (beta chain). Its antigen is unidentified. These data belong to a study of T cells after yellow fever vaccination. The germline CDR1 and CDR2 sequences are KGHDR and SFDVKD. The CDR3 is 14 residues long. The V end was cut by 11 bases, the J end by 1 base, with 16 bases between. Regarding the study as a whole: It was a weaker secondary response, yet one that peaked faster, at day 5 versus 15. Most clones from primary vaccination were detected again post-booster (approximately 97% CD4, approximately 90% CD8). The CD4 and CD8 compartments had a small share of their clonotypes in common.

TCRdb re-called the 5' RACE reads through MiXCR, storing one row per CDR3 protein. The sample lists approximately 580,000 distinct CDR3 sequences, roughly a sixth occurring once. This sequence originates from a young man who received the YFV17D yellow fever vaccine. The sequencing used PBMCs, collected around 5 days after the first yellow fever vaccination. The rearrangement uses TRBV24-1 and TRBJ1-2; D might be TRBD1 (6 bases). In nucleotides, the CDR3 is TGTGCCATGACTAACGGACAGCTTAACTATGGCTACACCTTC. Its protein is CAMTNGQLNYGYTF.